This T cell receptor beta chain was sequenced in a study of blood T cell repertoires in COVID-19. About the research overall: There were acute and convalescent COVID-19 samples, and they came from the United States, Italy and Spain. Sources were T cells, B-cell-depleted T cells, or PBMCs; the material itself was cDNA or gDNA.

Study processing details: Estimation of nucleated cell counts relied on the amplification of reference gene primers. Measured with immunoSEQ multiplex PCR; TCRdb has only the in-frame clones, and not every one. The D gene and trimming were derived from the DNA, and the V and J assignments and clone size from that table. The data contain some 200,000 clones, approximately 85% of them singletons. Per the germline V gene, CDR1 is SQVTM and CDR2 is ANQGSEA. Trimming stripped 7 bases from V and 0 bases from J, with 10 bases between. The CDR3 consists of 13 residues. The material sequenced was peripheral blood. The rearrangement uses TRBV29-1 and TRBJ1-3; D might be TRBD1 (5 bases). The clonotype originates from a man aged 50-60 years who had recovered from COVID-19. This CDR3 reads CSAVQDSGNTIYF. The CDR3 region has the DNA TGCAGCGCCGTACAGGACTCTGGAAACACCATATATTTT.